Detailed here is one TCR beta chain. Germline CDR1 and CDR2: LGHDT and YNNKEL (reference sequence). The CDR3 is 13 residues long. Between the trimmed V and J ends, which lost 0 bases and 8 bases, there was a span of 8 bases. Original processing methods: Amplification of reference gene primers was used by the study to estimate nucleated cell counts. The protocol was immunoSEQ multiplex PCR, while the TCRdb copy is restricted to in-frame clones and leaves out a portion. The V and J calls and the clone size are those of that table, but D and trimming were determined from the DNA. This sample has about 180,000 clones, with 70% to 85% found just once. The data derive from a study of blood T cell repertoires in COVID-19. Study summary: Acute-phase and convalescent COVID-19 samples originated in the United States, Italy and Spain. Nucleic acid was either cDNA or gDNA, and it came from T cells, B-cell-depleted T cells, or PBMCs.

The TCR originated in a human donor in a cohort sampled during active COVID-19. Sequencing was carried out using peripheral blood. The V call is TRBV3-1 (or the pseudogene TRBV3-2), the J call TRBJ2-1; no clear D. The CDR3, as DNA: TGTGCCAGCAGCCAAGAGCTAGATCATGAGCAGTTCTTC. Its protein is CASSQELDHEQFF.